Reported below is one TCR beta chain. Its antigen is undetermined. This specimen belongs to a study of prognosis after radiotherapy for stage I lung cancer. Turning to the study itself: Fewer than 15 of the patients presented with newly diagnosed primary stage I lung tumors; several had oligometastatic NSCLC following surgical resection of the primary tumor. Study-level findings and limits: Gene usage of TRBV and TRBJ reportedly differed between patients with and without metastases.

Amplicons of TCR beta CDR3 were generated from genomic DNA by two-round multiplex PCR. First-round PCR, the initial amplification, used primers specific to each TRBV and TRBJ gene. The second PCR round used universal primers. TCRdb analysed the multiplex PCR reads with MiXCR anew, one entry per CDR3 protein. In the table there are about 15,000 distinct CDR3 sequences, 55% to 65% of which are singletons. The germline V and J ends were trimmed by 3 bases and 4 bases, with 4 bases remaining between them. From germline, CDR1 is LNHDA and CDR2 SQIVND (reference sequence). The CDR3 totals 12 residues. The TCR comes from a donor of 50 years or more with non-small cell lung cancer. The V call is TRBV19, the J call TRBJ2-1; no firm D call. Sequenced material: PBMCs, taken before or after stereotactic body radiation therapy (not recorded which). The CDR3, as DNA: TGTGCCAGTAGTATGCCTTACAATGAGCAGTTCTTC. This translates into CASSMPYNEQFF.